A selection of T cell receptor beta chains follows, all from one sample in a study of blood T cell repertoires in COVID-19. Assay used: immunoSEQ multiplex PCR; TCRdb lists only in-frame clones, some missing. The sample includes approximately 46,000 clones, around nine tenths of them seen just once. Sequenced input: peripheral blood. These receptors were taken from a man aged 55 to 70 with active or convalescent COVID-19. The CDR3 runs from the conserved cysteine through the conserved F or W. A D gene is named only where the DNA matches it firmly. A row's size may be missing; if present it is once, few, many or a size class.

>TRBJ1-1|16|NA|TRBV5-4|few
TGTGCCAGCAGCTTGGGGACATTGGGGGGGAACACTGAAGCTTTCTTT
CASSLGTLGGNTEAFF
>TRBJ1-2|15|TRBD1|TRBV7-9|few
TGTGCCAGCAGCGGACCCGGGACAGGGGGTTATGGCTACACCTTC
CASSGPGTGGYGYTF
>TRBJ1-1|12|NA|TRBV11-2|NA
TGTGCCAGCAGCCTCTTGAACACTGAAGCTTTCTTT
CASSLLNTEAFF
>TRBJ2-7|19|NA|TRBV6-6|few
TGTGCCAGCAGTCGAGAGGGTTGGGCGGAAACCCTTAGCTCCTACGAGCAGTACTTC
CASSREGWAETLSSYEQYF
>TRBJ1-2|13|NA|TRBV10-3|NA
TGTGCCATCAGAGTCAGCCTAGGGGATGGCTACACCTTC
CAIRVSLGDGYTF
>TRBJ2-7|16|TRBD1|TRBV28|NA
TGTGCCAGCAGTCTTACACCGGGACAGGGGGCGAGCGAGCAGTACTTC
CASSLTPGQGASEQYF
>TRBJ1-2|14|NA|TRBV10-2|NA
TGCGCCAGCAGTGATGCAGCCTCCCCCAGGGGCTACACCTTC
CASSDAASPRGYTF
>TRBJ1-2|16|NA|TRBV27|NA
TGTGCCAGCAGGCAAGGGGTCCATCTCCGAAAAGGTGGCTACACCTTC
CASRQGVHLRKGGYTF
>TRBJ2-1|15|TRBD2|TRBV9|NA
TGTGCCAGCAGCGTTAGCGGGGGGGCCGGTTATGAGCAGTTCTTC
CASSVSGGAGYEQFF
>TRBJ1-5|15|NA|TRBV20-1|NA
TGCAGTGCTAGTAGTCAGGGGCTTAGCAATCAGCCCCAGCATTTT
CSASSQGLSNQPQHF
>TRBJ1-2|13|NA|TRBV30|once
TGTGCCTGGAGTGTGGTAGTCGGGGAGGGCTACACCTTC
CAWSVVVGEGYTF
>TRBJ1-3|16|NA|TRBV15|NA
TGTGCCACCAGCTTAGACAGGTTCTTCTCTGGAAACACCATATATTTT
CATSLDRFFSGNTIYF
>TRBJ1-4|15|NA|TRBV5-4|NA
TGTGCCAGCAGCCCAAACCAGGGCGGGGGTGAAAAACTGTTTTTT
CASSPNQGGGEKLFF
>TRBJ2-1|16|TRBD2|TRBV7-3|once
TGTGCCAGCAGCTTCGGTGCTAGCGGGGCGTACAATGAGCAGTTCTTC
CASSFGASGAYNEQFF
>TRBJ1-3|15|NA|TRBV4-2|NA
TGTGCCAGCAGCCAAGATCGGGTCTCTGGAAACACCATATATTTT
CASSQDRVSGNTIYF
>TRBJ2-7|13|NA|TRBV7-3|NA
TGTGCCAGCAGCCCCAGTCCCGCCTACGAGCAGTACTTC
CASSPSPAYEQYF
>TRBJ1-6|14|NA|TRBV5-8|NA
TGTGCCAGCAGCCTGGGGCGGGTTGGGTCACCCCTCCACTTT
CASSLGRVGSPLHF
>TRBJ1-2|14|NA|TRBV10-3|NA
TGTGCCATCAGTGAGTCGACAGACCACTATGGCTACACCTTC
CAISESTDHYGYTF
>TRBJ2-3|16|TRBD2|TRBV7-2|few
TGTGCCAGCAGCTTAGCAATTGCGGGGGGAACAGATACGCAGTATTTT
CASSLAIAGGTDTQYF
>TRBJ1-3|17|TRBD1|TRBV19|NA
TGTGCCAGCCTACGGACAGGGATAAGTGTATCTGGAAACACCATATATTTT
CASLRTGISVSGNTIYF
>TRBJ1-1|15|NA|TRBV3-1/TRBV3-2|few
TGTGCCAGCAGCACGTCGAGGGCGGACTTTACTGAAGCTTTCTTT
CASSTSRADFTEAFF
>TRBJ2-1|15|NA|TRBV3-1/TRBV3-2|NA
TGTGCCAGCAGCCAAAGCAGACTGCTTGGCAATGAGCAGTTCTTC
CASSQSRLLGNEQFF
>TRBJ1-1|16|TRBD1|TRBV5-1|NA
TGCGCCAGCAGCTTGGCAGAGGGACAGGGCTTTAGGAAAGCTTTCTTT
CASSLAEGQGFRKAFF
>TRBJ1-6|16|NA|TRBV9|once
TGTGCCAGCAGCGGATCGGCAGGGTACGGATACTCACCCCTCCACTTT
CASSGSAGYGYSPLHF
>TRBJ1-1|14|NA|TRBV7-3|NA
TGTGCCAGCAGCCCTCGGGGTCCGGGCACTGAAGCTTTCTTT
CASSPRGPGTEAFF
>TRBJ2-7|12|NA|TRBV28|NA
TGTGCCAGCGGACTATTAACCTCCGAGCAGTACTTC
CASGLLTSEQYF
>TRBJ2-2|18|NA|TRBV5-6|NA
TGTGCCAGCAGCTTCCGAATGGGGGCCAGCTTGAACACCGGGGAGCTGTTTTTT
CASSFRMGASLNTGELFF
>TRBJ2-5|16|TRBD2|TRBV7-2|NA
TGTGCCAGCAGCTTAGGGATAGCGGGGGGGCTGGAGACCCAGTACTTC
CASSLGIAGGLETQYF
>TRBJ2-3|13|TRBD2|TRBV5-1|NA
TGCGCCAGCAGCTCGTCTACTAGCGGGGGGAGGTATTTT
CASSSSTSGGRYF
>TRBJ1-6|14|NA|TRBV19|NA
TGTGCCAGTAGTCGGCAGGATCTTAATTCACCCCTCCACTTT
CASSRQDLNSPLHF
>TRBJ2-5|14|NA|TRBV19|NA
TGTGCCAGTAATACACCGGGACTCCAGGAGACCCAGTACTTC
CASNTPGLQETQYF
>TRBJ2-2|16|TRBD1|TRBV5-6|NA
TGTGCCAGCAGCCCCTGGACAGGGGGACTCGGCGGGGAGCTGTTTTTT
CASSPWTGGLGGELFF
>TRBJ2-1|14|TRBD2|TRBV28|NA
TGTGCCAGCACTAGCGGGGGTGCCTACAATGAGCAGTTCTTC
CASTSGGAYNEQFF
>TRBJ2-1|15|TRBD1|TRBV11-3|NA
TGTGCCAGCAGCCCAACCCACACAGGGGGGAATGAGCAGTTCTTC
CASSPTHTGGNEQFF
>TRBJ2-4|14|TRBD2|TRBV7-8|NA
TGTGCCAGCAGCCAGCCGGCCGGGGGGGACATTCAGTACTTC
CASSQPAGGDIQYF
>TRBJ2-1|16|TRBD2|TRBV29-1|NA
TGCAGCGTTGACCCCCCACTAGCGGGGGGGCCTAATGAGCAGTTCTTC
CSVDPPLAGGPNEQFF
>TRBJ2-7|15|NA|TRBV9|NA
TGTGCCAGCAGCGTAGCTCTGACTCCGTCCTACGAGCAGTACTTC
CASSVALTPSYEQYF
>TRBJ2-7|13|NA|TRBV5-1|NA
TGCGCCAGCAGCTTGCCGGAGACCCACGAGCAGTACTTC
CASSLPETHEQYF
>TRBJ1-2|16|NA|TRBV6-2/TRBV6-3|NA
TGTGCCAGCAGCCCTACGGGACTCGGACCTAACTATGGCTACACCTTC
CASSPTGLGPNYGYTF
>TRBJ2-5|14|TRBD1|TRBV7-2|NA
TGTGCCAGCAGCCGCGACAGGGCCCAAGAGACCCAGTACTTC
CASSRDRAQETQYF
>TRBJ1-4|14|TRBD1|TRBV19|NA
TGTGCCAGTAGCCTCCGGGACAGGGAAGAAAAACTGTTTTTT
CASSLRDREEKLFF
>TRBJ2-3|17|NA|TRBV23-1|NA
TGCGCCAGCAGTCACCCACTACTAGGCGCTAGCACAGATACGCAGTATTTT
CASSHPLLGASTDTQYF
>TRBJ2-7|15|NA|TRBV6-2/TRBV6-3|NA
TGTGCCAGCAGTTACCCACAGGGTAGCTCCTACGAGCAGTACTTC
CASSYPQGSSYEQYF
>TRBJ2-1|13|NA|TRBV6-5|NA
TGTGCCAGCAGTAGCGGGCCGTGGAATGAGCAGTTCTTC
CASSSGPWNEQFF
>TRBJ1-6|16|NA|TRBV14|NA
TGTGCCAGCAGCCAAGTCGGACAGCTCTATAATTCACCCCTCCACTTT
CASSQVGQLYNSPLHF
>TRBJ2-1|16|TRBD2|TRBV5-1|NA
TGCGCCAGCAGCATAGCGGGGGGGAGCTCCTACAATGAGCAGTTCTTC
CASSIAGGSSYNEQFF
>TRBJ2-3|13|NA|TRBV30|NA
TGTGCCTGGACAGGGGCTAGCACAGATACGCAGTATTTT
CAWTGASTDTQYF
>TRBJ2-5|15|TRBD1|TRBV28|NA
TGTGCCAGCAGGGCGGGACAGGGGGTTGGAGAGACCCAGTACTTC
CASRAGQGVGETQYF
>TRBJ1-1|13|NA|TRBV30|NA
TGTGCCTGGATTGAACTAAGATATAAAGAAGCTTTCTTT
CAWIELRYKEAFF
>TRBJ1-2|14|NA|TRBV14|NA
TGTGCCAGCAGCCAAGATTTATTGGGGCTAGGCTACACCTTC
CASSQDLLGLGYTF
>TRBJ1-1|14|NA|TRBV28|once
TGTGCCAGCAGTTTCCCTAGGGGAAACACTGAAGCTTTCTTT
CASSFPRGNTEAFF
>TRBJ1-2|15|NA|TRBV5-1|NA
TGCGCCAGCAGCTTGGATACGTTGTCGGGGTACGGCTACACCTTC
CASSLDTLSGYGYTF
>TRBJ2-1|18|TRBD2|TRBV7-9|NA
TGTGCCAGCAGCCTTAGGACTAGCGGGGCCACCCTATACAATGAGCAGTTCTTC
CASSLRTSGATLYNEQFF
>TRBJ1-5|14|NA|TRBV6-5|NA
TGTGCCAGCAGTTACTCCCGTATCTATCAGCCCCAGCATTTT
CASSYSRIYQPQHF
>TRBJ1-2|15|TRBD1|TRBV7-9|NA
TGTGCCAGCAGCCCGCTCCTGGGACAGAACTATGGCTACACCTTC
CASSPLLGQNYGYTF
>TRBJ1-1|15|TRBD1|TRBV5-5|NA
TGTGCCAGCAGCTTAACCGGGACAGGGTTGACTGAAGCTTTCTTT
CASSLTGTGLTEAFF
>TRBJ2-3|16|TRBD2|TRBV5-1|once
TGCGCCAGCAGCTCACGGACTAGCGCTAGCACAGATACGCAGTATTTT
CASSSRTSASTDTQYF
>TRBJ1-1|11|NA|TRBV29-1|once
TGCAGCGTTGGGAGAAACACTGAAGCTTTCTTT
CSVGRNTEAFF
>TRBJ2-1|13|TRBD1|TRBV2|NA
TGTGCCAGCAACACAGGGGCCTACAATGAGCAGTTCTTC
CASNTGAYNEQFF
>TRBJ2-2|14|NA|TRBV9|NA
TGTGCCAGCAGCGTAGGTCCAGACACCGGGGAGCTGTTTTTT
CASSVGPDTGELFF